One and the same sample provided the 8 T cell receptor beta chains below, sequenced in a study of control samples from healthy donors and cancer patients. Sequencing was performed with immunoSEQ multiplex PCR; in TCRdb, only in-frame clones are kept and a portion is missing. The sample comprises 150,000 to 190,000 clones, approximately 93% of which are singletons, and more than 2% rests with the top ten. Sequencing used blood. The receptor source for this set is a man aged 50 to 59 in good health.

The chain is built from TRBV18 and TRBJ1-1, with a weak D call TRBD1 (6 bases). CDR3 size: 13 residues. V was pared by 5 bases and J by 1 base, with 8 bases between. Per germline, CDR1 KGHSH and CDR2 LQKENI. CDR3 sequence (DNA): TGTGCCAGCTCAACACAGGGGAACACTGAAGCTTTCTTT. This gives the protein CASSTQGNTEAFF. Full variable domain (remainder filled in from reference TRBV18 and TRBJ1-1): NAGVMQNPRHLVRRRGQEARLRCSPMKGHSHVYWYRQLPEEGLKFMVYLQKENIIDESGMPKERFSAEFPKEGPSILRIQQVVRGDSAAYFCASSTQGNTEAFFGQGTRLTVV.

Comment on this clone: The sample holds other DNA sequences that translate to the same CDR3. V is TRBV11-2 and J is TRBJ2-2; D is uncertain. The CDR3 is 14 amino acids. Germline CDR1 is SGHAT and CDR2 is FQNNGV. V lost 5 bases, J lost 2 bases, and 9 bases lay in between. CDR3 in amino acids: CASSPGPNTGELFF. The CDR3 bases are TGTGCCAGCAGCCCCGGACCCAACACCGGGGAGCTGTTTTTT.

The chain couples TRBV5-4 to TRBJ1-1, with TRBD1 identical over 7 bases. This CDR3 has 13 residues. Germline CDR1 and CDR2: SGHNT and YYREEE (reference sequence). Unmatched junction bases numbered 8, after V lost 5 bases and J lost 7 bases. CDR3: CASSSADRVEAFF. In DNA form, the CDR3 reads TGTGCCAGCAGTTCCGCCGACAGGGTTGAAGCTTTCTTT.

This chain joins TRBV3-1 (or the pseudogene TRBV3-2) and TRBJ1-5; 7 bases align to TRBD1. The CDR3 has 15 residues. Trimming at V came to 3 bases and at J to 0 bases, leaving 2 bases not matched to a gene. Germline V gives CDR1 LGHDT, CDR2 YNNKEL (reference sequence). The CDR3 sequence is CASSQTGISNQPQHF. CDR3 in DNA: TGTGCCAGCAGCCAGACAGGGATTAGCAATCAGCCCCAGCATTTT.

V usage is TRBV5-3 and J usage is TRBJ1-3, with D uncertain. TRBV5-3 has ORF status, its function being uncertain. Trimming left V 4 bases short and J 0 bases short, with 14 bases between. The CDR3 loop spans 16 amino acids. CDR3 DNA: TGTGCCAGAAGCCGACCCGGACTGCCCTCTGGAAACACCATATATTTT. Its protein product is CARSRPGLPSGNTIYF.

The chain combines TRBV28 with TRBJ1-3; maybe TRBD1 (5 bases). The V and J ends lost 3 bases and 0 bases respectively, with 6 bases between them. Germline CDR1 and CDR2: MDHEN and SYDVKM. The CDR3 has 14 residues. The CDR3 sequence: CASSLGVSGNTIYF. In nucleotides, the CDR3 is TGTGCCAGCAGTTTGGGGGTCTCTGGAAACACCATATATTTT.

This sequence joins TRBV30 and TRBJ1-1, with TRBD1 matching over 11 bases. V shed 4 bases and J 6 bases; nucleotides not matched to a gene: 7. This CDR3 spans 14 amino acids. Germline V CDR1 and CDR2: GTSNPN, SVGIG (reference sequence). CDR3 nucleotide sequence: TGTGCCTGGAACAGGGGACAGGGGGGCCCTGAAGCTTTCTTT. Translated: CAWNRGQGGPEAFF.

This clone was seen just once. One end of the junction is discordant with germline, which a read error may explain. The chain couples TRBV12-3 or TRBV12-4 to TRBJ2-7; 7 positions match TRBD2. This CDR3 spans 13 amino acids. The CDR3 DNA reads as TGTGCCAGCAGCTTAGCGGGCCCCTACGAGCAGTACTTC. It encodes CASSLAGPYEQYF.